The sequence of this T cell receptor (beta chain) was determined in a study of blood T cell repertoires in COVID-19. Study-wide background: The samples span acute and convalescent COVID-19 from the United States, Italy and Spain. PBMCs, B-cell-depleted T cells, or T cells were the source of the cDNA or gDNA that made up the material.

Assay: immunoSEQ multiplex PCR; the TCRdb copy retains only in-frame clones and omits some. The sample has tens of thousands of clones, 85% to 90% seen once. Germline assignment: CDR1 SGHTS and CDR2 YDEGEE. This CDR3 is built from 12 residues. Deletions cut 7 bases from V and 2 bases from J, with 10 bases between. The TCR comes from a woman older than 75 with acute or convalescent COVID-19. Sequencing was carried out using peripheral blood. The chain uses TRBV5-8 and TRBJ2-7; weak D call: TRBD1 (5 bases). The CDR3 sequence: CASYRQPYEQYF. The CDR3, as DNA: TGTGCCAGCTACAGACAGCCCTACGAGCAGTACTTC.